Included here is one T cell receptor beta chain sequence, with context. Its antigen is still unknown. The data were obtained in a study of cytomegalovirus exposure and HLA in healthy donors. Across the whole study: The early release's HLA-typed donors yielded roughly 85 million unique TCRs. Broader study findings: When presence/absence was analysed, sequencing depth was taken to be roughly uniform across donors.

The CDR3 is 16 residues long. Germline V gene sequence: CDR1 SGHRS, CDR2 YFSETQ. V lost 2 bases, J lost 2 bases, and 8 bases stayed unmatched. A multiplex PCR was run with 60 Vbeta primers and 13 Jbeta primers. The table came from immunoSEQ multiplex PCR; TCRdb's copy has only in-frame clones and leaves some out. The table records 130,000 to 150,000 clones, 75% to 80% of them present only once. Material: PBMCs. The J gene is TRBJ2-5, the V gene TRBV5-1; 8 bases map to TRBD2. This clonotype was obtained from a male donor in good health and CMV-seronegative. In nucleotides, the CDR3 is TGCGCCAGCAGCTTCGGACTAGCCCGGGATCAAGAGACCCAGTACTTC. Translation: CASSFGLARDQETQYF.